This entry lists 9 T cell receptor beta chains sequenced from one sample in a study of blood T cell repertoires in COVID-19. The data were produced by immunoSEQ multiplex PCR, yet TCRdb's version contains in-frame clones alone and is incomplete. Seen here are around 260,000 clones, approximately 93% observed once, and the top ten hold over 2%. Input material: peripheral blood. These receptors were taken from a woman in her 30s with COVID-19, enrolled during active disease.

V is TRBV27 and J is TRBJ1-2, with D maybe TRBD1 (5 bases). The CDR3 extends over 13 amino acids. The ends were cut back, 3 bases at V and 2 bases at J, with 7 bases in the middle. In germline, CDR1 is MNHEY, CDR2 SMNVEV (reference sequence). CDR3 in DNA: TGTGCCAGCAGTTTGGGGGGGAACTATGGCTACACCTTC. It specifies CASSLGGNYGYTF.

This clone has just one count. The CDR3 here is CASSEGSGQFNTEAFF. CDR3 coding DNA: TGTGCCAGCAGTGAAGGGTCCGGACAGTTTAACACTGAAGCTTTCTTT. The genes are TRBV2 and TRBJ1-1; tentatively, D is TRBD1 (6 bases). Germline V gene sequence: CDR1 SNHLY, CDR2 FYNNEI. Trimming stripped 1 base from V and 2 bases from J, with 14 bases between. The length of the CDR3 is 16 residues.

The rearrangement uses TRBV2 and TRBJ1-4, with TRBD1 matching over 10 bases. The germline V gene encodes CDR1 SNHLY and CDR2 FYNNEI. J gave up 7 bases and V 6 bases, and 5 bases lay outside the gene matches. This CDR3 has 14 residues. In DNA form, the CDR3 reads TGTGCCAGCAGACCCGACAGGGGGCTTGAAAAACTGTTTTTT. Protein: CASRPDRGLEKLFF.

The chain employs TRBV4-1 and TRBJ1-6; no reliable D call. The V and J ends lost 0 bases and 7 bases respectively, with 4 bases between them. This CDR3 is built from 13 residues. The germline gives CDR1 MGHRA, CDR2 YSYEKL. CDR3 nucleotide sequence: TGCGCCAGCAGCCAAGATCTCAATTCACCCCTCCACTTT. Translated, it gives CASSQDLNSPLHF.

The chain joins TRBV5-1 to TRBJ2-1; weak D call: TRBD2 (6 bases). Germline-derived CDR1 and CDR2 are SGHRS and YFSETQ. This CDR3 has 16 amino acids. V shed 3 bases and J shed 0 bases, with 13 bases lying between them. CDR3 sequence: CASSSSRDFSYNEQFF. CDR3 coding DNA: TGCGCCAGCAGCTCCAGCCGGGACTTCTCCTACAATGAGCAGTTCTTC.

The rearrangement links TRBV4-2 to TRBJ1-5; 12 positions agree with TRBD1. The germline CDR1 and CDR2 sequences are LGHNA and YNFKEQ. With V trimmed by 0 bases and J by 5 bases, 2 bases remained unmatched. The CDR3 totals 16 residues. The CDR3 protein is CASSQDRDRGHQPQHF. DNA of the CDR3: TGTGCCAGCAGCCAAGATAGGGACAGGGGGCATCAGCCCCAGCATTTT.

This chain links TRBV12-3 or TRBV12-4 with TRBJ1-1; no definite D call. The CDR3 length is 13 residues. Between the trimmed V and J ends, which lost 3 bases and 11 bases, there was a span of 16 bases. This CDR3 is CASSLGVASRAFF. For the CDR3, the DNA is TGTGCCAGCAGTTTGGGCGTGGCGAGTAGGGCTTTCTTT.

V and J are TRBV30 and TRBJ2-1; 13 bases match TRBD2. The germline V gene encodes CDR1 GTSNPN and CDR2 SVGIG (reference sequence). CDR3 length: 15 amino acids. J was trimmed by 7 bases and V by 4 bases; bases with no gene match: 7. The CDR3 sequence is CAWINPGLAGNEQFF. In DNA, the CDR3 is TGTGCCTGGATTAATCCGGGACTAGCGGGGAATGAGCAGTTCTTC.

The gene calls are TRBV27 and TRBJ1-5; D possibly corresponds to TRBD1 (5 bases). The germline CDR1 and CDR2 sequences are MNHEY and SMNVEV (reference sequence). CDR3 length equals 14 residues. The V and J ends lost 3 bases and 6 bases respectively, with 12 bases between them. The CDR3 reads CASSFGGGSQPQHF. In DNA, the CDR3 is TGTGCCAGCAGTTTTGGGGGGGGTTCTCAGCCCCAGCATTTT.